This passage covers 23 T cell receptor beta chains from one sample sequenced in a study of breast tumors, draining lymph nodes, adjacent tissues. The lymph nodes were axillary draining lymph nodes from breast cancer patients. One entry per CDR3 protein, called by TCRdb with MiXCR from the multiplex PCR reads. The data contain 150,000 to 200,000 distinct CDR3 sequences, around a third of them singletons. What was sequenced was axillary lymph node tissue. Source of these receptors: a female donor with breast cancer. Some clones in this sample may be carry-over from other donors' samples.

There are a few counts of this clonotype. A much larger clone lies a single base off, so this may be a read error. The chain carries TRBV7-9 and TRBJ2-1; tentative D call: TRBD2 (6 bases). This CDR3 comprises 15 residues. CDR1 and CDR2 (germline): SEHNR, FQNEAQ (reference sequence). This CDR3 reads CASSLVRGLGNEQLF. CDR3 DNA: TGTGCCAGCAGCTTAGTGCGGGGTTTGGGGAATGAGCAGCTCTTC.

V and J are TRBV7-8 and TRBJ2-1; maybe TRBD2 (5 bases). Trimming took off 2 bases at V and 0 bases at J, with 8 bases between the two ends. Per germline, CDR1 SGHVS and CDR2 FQNEAQ. The CDR3 covers 15 residues. The CDR3 here is CASSLPTSSYNEQFF. Here the CDR3 DNA reads TGTGCCAGCAGCTTACCTACTAGCTCCTACAATGAGCAGTTCTTC.

Comment on this clonotype: A much larger clone is a single base away; this may be a read error. The V gene is TRBV6-5, the J gene TRBJ2-7; 10 bases are a match to TRBD1. The CDR3 contains 15 residues. From germline, CDR1 is MNHEY and CDR2 SVGAGI. The V and J ends lost 8 bases and 4 bases, in that order; junction bases with no gene match: 11. CDR3 sequence (DNA): TGTGCCAGCGCCCAGACAGGGGGCACCGTTTACGAGCAGTACTTC. This codes for CASAQTGGTVYEQYF.

This sequence joins TRBV20-1 and TRBJ2-1; 13 bases fit TRBD2. The germline gives CDR1 DFQATT, CDR2 SNEGSKA (reference sequence). This CDR3 has 16 amino acids. The V and J ends lost 6 bases and 7 bases, in that order; junction bases with no gene match: 12. The CDR3, as DNA: TGCAGTGCCAGCAGCCCTACTAGCGGGGGGGTAAATGAGCAGTTCTTC. As protein: CSASSPTSGGVNEQFF.

This chain uses TRBV7-8 with TRBJ1-5; D possibly corresponds to TRBD1 (5 bases). Trimming took 1 base from V and 5 from J, leaving 12 bases between them. The CDR3 spans 15 residues. CDR1 is SGHVS, CDR2 FQNEAQ, per germline. The CDR3 protein is CASSLVAQGDQPQHF. The CDR3 nucleotides are TGTGCCAGCAGCTTAGTTGCTCAGGGAGATCAGCCCCAGCATTTT.

This clonotype was observed a single time. The chain employs TRBV12-3 or TRBV12-4 and TRBJ2-5; D perhaps matches TRBD1 (6 bases). The CDR3 has 14 residues. Deletions cut 6 bases from V and 6 bases from J, with 17 bases between. The CDR3 region is CASSATGTKKTQYF. The CDR3 DNA reads as TGTGCCAGCAGCGCGACCGGGACAAAGAAGACCCAGTACTTC.

A note on this clonotype: The junction shows a germline mismatch at one end, possibly a read error. The chain employs TRBV6-2 or TRBV6-3 and TRBJ2-1, with a possible D match to TRBD1 (5 bases). This CDR3 has 14 residues. CDR1 is MNHEY, CDR2 SVGEGT, per germline. Here the CDR3 reads CASSYQGSYNGQFF. The CDR3 nucleotides are TGTGCCAGCAGTTATCAGGGCAGCTACAATGGGCAGTTCTTC.

At least ten counts were recorded for this clonotype. The chain has TRBV7-8 and TRBJ2-3; 11 positions match TRBD2. This CDR3 is 16 amino acids long. The germline gives CDR1 SGHVS, CDR2 FQNEAQ. The J segment lost 2 bases and the V segment lost 6 bases, leaving 7 bases of the junction unmatched. DNA of the CDR3: TGTGCCAGCAGTCGACGACTAGCGGGGAACACAGATACGCAGTATTTT. Translating gives CASSRRLAGNTDTQYF.

This clonotype was counted at least ten times. This sequence joins TRBV7-8 and TRBJ1-5; 12 bases are shared with TRBD1. CDR1 and CDR2 from the germline V gene are SGHVS and FQNEAQ. V was clipped by 3 bases and J by 2 bases; unmatched bases: 5. The CDR3 totals 17 residues. CDR3 sequence: CASSLGQGARGNQPQHF. As DNA, the CDR3 is TGTGCCAGCAGCTTGGGACAGGGGGCCAGAGGCAATCAGCCCCAGCATTTT.

The chain combines TRBV11-2 with TRBJ1-5; 8 positions match TRBD1. CDR1 and CDR2 (germline): SGHAT, FQNNGV. J was trimmed by 14 bases and V by 4 bases; bases with no gene match: 7. The CDR3 contains 12 residues. CDR3 sequence: CASSSDRVYEHF. In DNA, the CDR3 is TGTGCCAGCAGCTCGGACAGGGTCTACGAGCATTTT.

This clonotype occurred many times. The chain combines TRBV6-1 with TRBJ1-4; D is unresolved. Trimming shortened V by 5 bases and J by 8 bases, and 18 bases separated the two germline ends. Germline lookup yields CDR1 MNHNS and CDR2 SASEGT. The length of the CDR3 is 15 residues. Here the CDR3 DNA reads TGTGCCAGCAGTCTCGGGATCCTCAAAGGGGAAAAACTGTTTTTT. Translated, it gives CASSLGILKGEKLFF.

This clonotype has ten or more counts. The rearrangement uses TRBV12-3 or TRBV12-4 and TRBJ1-2, with unresolved D. Between the trimmed V and J ends, which lost 3 bases and 6 bases, there was a span of 14 bases. The CDR3 spans 14 residues. As DNA, the CDR3 is TGTGCCAGCAGTTTTTTCGAGGCCTCCAATGGCTACACCTTC. It yields the protein CASSFFEASNGYTF.

This chain links TRBV6-1 with TRBJ2-7, with 12 positions matching TRBD2. Germline V gives CDR1 MNHNS, CDR2 SASEGT. The CDR3 sequence is 14 residues long. Germline trimming cut 7 bases from V and 3 bases from J; bases unmatched to any gene: 4. CDR3 coding DNA: TGTGCCAGCATTTTGACTAGCGGGAGCTACGAGCAGTACTTC. This codes for CASILTSGSYEQYF.

In its sample, this clonotype was seen many times. This may be a read error, as it is one base from a much larger clone. The chain links TRBV2 to TRBJ2-5; TRBD1 might be the D (6 bases). CDR1 is SNHLY, CDR2 FYNNEI, per germline. The CDR3 has 12 residues. CDR3 sequence (DNA): TGTGCCAGCAGTGAAGCCCGGGACAAAGTTCGCTTC. Translation gives CASSEARDKVRF.

V is TRBV18 and J is TRBJ2-2, with a tentative D call TRBD1 (6 bases). V was clipped by 4 bases and J by 6 bases, with 24 bases between them. CDR3 length equals 18 residues. CDR1 and CDR2 (germline): KGHSH, LQKENI. The CDR3: CASSLQYGVTGGSGELFF. In DNA, the CDR3 is TGTGCCAGCTCACTTCAATACGGCGTGACAGGAGGATCCGGGGAGCTGTTTTTT.

This clonotype has ten or more counts. This may stem from a read error, because a much larger clone lies one nucleotide away. This rearrangement joins TRBV5-1 to TRBJ2-1; D might be TRBD1 (6 bases). The CDR3 length is 14 residues. Germline V gene sequence: CDR1 SGHRS, CDR2 YFSETQ. CDR3 sequence reads: CTSSLGTTPNEQFF. The CDR3 nucleotides are TGCACCAGCAGCCTGGGGACAACGCCAAATGAGCAGTTCTTC.

The chain couples TRBV7-3 to TRBJ2-1, with D unresolved. Per germline, CDR1 SGHTA and CDR2 FQGTGA. V was trimmed by 5 bases and J by 5 bases, leaving 10 bases between them. The CDR3 spans 13 residues. The CDR3 loop reads CASSPVADNEQFF. CDR3 DNA sequence: TGTGCCAGCAGCCCCGTGGCGGACAATGAGCAGTTCTTC.

This clonotype appeared many times. The CDR3 coding sequence is TGCGCCAGCAGTGGACAGAACTTCTATGGCTACACCTTC. This encodes CASSGQNFYGYTF. V and J are TRBV10-1 and TRBJ1-2; weak D call: TRBD1 (5 bases). The V and J ends lost 4 bases and 4 bases respectively, with 10 bases between them. The germline CDR1 and CDR2 sequences are WNHNN and SYGVQD (reference sequence). The CDR3 spans 13 residues.

The chain carries TRBV20-1 and TRBJ2-3; either TRBD1 or TRBD2 may supply D (5 bases each). Germline V CDR1 and CDR2: DFQATT, SNEGSKA (reference sequence). This CDR3 spans 14 amino acids. V dropped 0 bases and J dropped 11 bases, with 18 bases sitting between them. The CDR3 is CSARDGASYNEQYF. The CDR3 DNA reads as TGCAGTGCTAGAGACGGGGCCTCCTACAATGAGCAGTATTTT.

Points on this clonotype: A much larger clone lies a single base off, so this may be a read error. The rearrangement links TRBV12-5 to TRBJ2-1; unclear D gene. This CDR3 is built from 13 residues. Germline V gene data show CDR1 as LGHNT and CDR2 as FRNRAP. In DNA, the CDR3 is TGTGTTAGTGGTTTCCCCGCGCTCAATGAGCAGTTCTTC. Its translation: CVSGFPALNEQFF.

This rearrangement joins TRBV7-3 to TRBJ2-1; perhaps TRBD1 as D (6 bases). The CDR3 runs 15 residues. The V end lost 4 bases, the J end lost 8 bases, and 18 bases lay between the germline ends. Per the germline V gene, CDR1 is SGHTA and CDR2 is FQGTGA. For the CDR3, the DNA is TGTGCCAGCAGCTATACCGGTGCAGGGGTCGATGAGCAGTTCTTC. The encoded protein is CASSYTGAGVDEQFF.

This clonotype was observed a handful of times. The V gene is TRBV12-3 or TRBV12-4, the J gene TRBJ2-1, with TRBD2 matching over 13 bases. CDR3 length: 15 amino acids. V shed 3 bases, J shed 9 bases, and the junction held 5 bases outside the gene matches. The CDR3 protein is CASSFTSGREAEQFF. CDR3 nucleotides: TGTGCCAGCAGTTTTACTAGCGGGAGGGAGGCTGAGCAGTTCTTC.

This clonotype showed up many times. This chain connects TRBV2 to TRBJ1-4; a weak D match, TRBD1 (5 bases). The CDR3 covers 15 residues. V gave up 3 bases and J gave up 8 bases, with 16 bases separating them. CDR1 SNHLY and CDR2 FYNNEI come from the germline V gene. CDR3 amino acids: CASSDRSDEGEKLFF. CDR3 sequence (DNA): TGTGCCAGCAGTGATAGGTCGGACGAGGGGGAAAAACTGTTTTTT. The full variable domain, rest sourced from reference TRBV2 and TRBJ1-4, is EPEVTQTPSHQVTQMGQEVILRCVPISNHLYFYWYRQILGQKVEFLVSFYNNEISEKSEIFDDQFSVERPDGSNFTLKIRSTKLEDSAMYFCASSDRSDEGEKLFFGSGTQLSVL.